Each of the 30 T cell receptor beta chains below was sequenced from the same sample in a study of shared clonotypes between healthy human individuals. TCRdb's table, derived via immunoSEQ multiplex PCR, lists solely in-frame clones and lacks some. The table has 2,500,000 or so clones, just under 95% seen once. Input material: naive CD4+ T cells from PBMCs. Subset: CD45RA+ positively selected. These receptors came from a man younger than 35 in good health. Some clones in this sample may be carry-over from other donors' samples.

V and J are TRBV5-4 and TRBJ1-2, with a possible D match to TRBD1 (5 bases). Trimming left V 4 bases short and J 3 bases short, with 10 bases between. CDR1 and CDR2 (germline): SGHNT, YYREEE (reference sequence). The CDR3 is 13 amino acids. CDR3: CASSPDRHYGYTF. CDR3 in DNA: TGTGCCAGCAGCCCTGACAGACACTATGGCTACACCTTC.

The genes are TRBV5-1 and TRBJ1-1, with D perhaps TRBD1 (5 bases). Trimming cost V 1 base and J 4 bases, with 11 bases left between them. From germline, CDR1 is SGHRS and CDR2 YFSETQ. This CDR3 is 14 amino acids long. CDR3 in amino acids: CASSLPGTSTEAFF. The CDR3 bases are TGCGCCAGCAGCTTGCCGGGGACCTCCACTGAAGCTTTCTTT. The variable domain in full, completed from reference TRBV5-1 and TRBJ1-1, reads KAGVTQTPRYLIKTRGQQVTLSCSPISGHRSVSWYQQTPGQGLQFLFEYFSETQRNKGNFPGRFSGRQFSNSRSEMNVSTLELGDSALYLCASSLPGTSTEAFFGQGTRLTVV.

The chain couples TRBV5-1 to TRBJ2-2; 9 nucleotides align to TRBD2. Germline CDR1 SGHRS, CDR2 YFSETQ. The J segment lost 6 bases and the V segment lost 4 bases, leaving 7 bases of the junction unmatched. The CDR3 has 15 amino acids. The CDR3 reads CASSGLAGTAGELFF. DNA of the CDR3: TGCGCCAGCAGCGGGCTAGCGGGAACGGCCGGGGAGCTGTTTTTT.

This clone was counted once. CDR3 sequence: CASSGRPGGNGYTF. DNA for the CDR3: TGTGCCAGCAGTGGAAGGCCAGGGGGGAATGGCTACACCTTC. The V call is TRBV6-1, the J call TRBJ1-2; 7 bases align to TRBD1. Germline assignment: CDR1 MNHNS and CDR2 SASEGT. J was trimmed by 6 bases and V by 4 bases; bases with no gene match: 8. This CDR3 has 14 amino acids.

The chain has TRBV18 and TRBJ1-2; no definite D call. Trimming left V 3 bases short and J 0 bases short, with 11 bases between. CDR1 is KGHSH, CDR2 LQKENI, per germline. The CDR3 consists of 15 residues. In nucleotides, the CDR3 is TGTGCCAGCTCACCTACAACGGGAACTAACTATGGCTACACCTTC. Protein: CASSPTTGTNYGYTF.

The V call is TRBV9, the J call TRBJ2-3; no firm D call. The CDR3 length is 11 residues. In germline, CDR1 is SGDLS, CDR2 YYNGEE. V lost 3 bases, J lost 5 bases, and 4 bases lay in between. CDR3 protein: CASSEKDTQYF. Written as DNA, the CDR3 is TGTGCCAGCAGCGAAAAAGATACGCAGTATTTT.

Concerning this clone: The sample carries other DNA sequences with the same CDR3. The J gene is TRBJ2-3, the V gene TRBV5-1, with D hard to call. CDR1 is SGHRS, CDR2 YFSETQ, per germline. V was cut by 4 bases and J by 1 base, with 4 bases left in between. This CDR3 comprises 12 residues. CDR3 region: CASSTGTDTQYF. The CDR3 bases are TGCGCCAGCAGCACGGGCACAGATACGCAGTATTTT.

The chain joins TRBV27 to TRBJ2-3, with TRBD1 matching 7 bases. The CDR3 is made up of 15 amino acids. The germline gives CDR1 MNHEY, CDR2 SMNVEV (reference sequence). V was clipped by 5 bases and J by 5 bases; unmatched bases: 10. CDR3 sequence: CASSQQGNRGDTQYF. In nucleotides, the CDR3 is TGTGCCAGCAGTCAACAGGGGAATCGGGGAGATACGCAGTATTTT.

This chain connects TRBV5-1 to TRBJ2-1; D assignment may be TRBD1 or TRBD2 (5 bases each). The CDR3 is made up of 14 amino acids. V was shortened by 0 bases and J by 6 bases, with 10 bases between the two germline ends. CDR1 is SGHRS and CDR2 is YFSETQ in the germline V gene. CDR3: CASSLVGPFNEQFF. CDR3 bases: TGCGCCAGCAGCTTGGTGGGACCGTTCAATGAGCAGTTCTTC.

The chain uses TRBV28 and TRBJ2-7; TRBD2 is a possible D gene (5 bases). The V gene's germline CDR1 is MDHEN and CDR2 SYDVKM. The CDR3 length is 15 residues. V lost 4 bases and J lost 0, with 13 bases in between. The DNA for the CDR3 is TGTGCCAGCAGTTCGCTGGACGGACTCTCCTACGAGCAGTACTTC. Amino acid sequence: CASSSLDGLSYEQYF.

This chain uses TRBV2 with TRBJ2-7, with 8 bases lining up with TRBD2. The CDR3 sequence is 15 residues long. Losses at the gene ends were 5 bases for V and 6 bases for J; bases not matched to a gene: 12. The germline V gene encodes CDR1 SNHLY and CDR2 FYNNEI. The DNA for the CDR3 is TGTGCCAGCAGTTTTATGGGACTAGTCGGTACCGAGCAGTACTTC. It is translated as CASSFMGLVGTEQYF.

The chain recombines TRBV5-1 with TRBJ2-6; TRBD1 matches 7 bases. Germline V CDR1 and CDR2: SGHRS, YFSETQ. J gave up 4 bases and V 4 bases, and 8 bases lay outside the gene matches. The CDR3 covers 16 residues. CDR3: CASSTRQGSGANVLTF. The CDR3, as DNA: TGCGCCAGCAGCACCCGACAGGGTTCCGGGGCCAACGTCCTGACTTTC.

The V and J genes are TRBV28 and TRBJ1-4; no clear D. Per germline, CDR1 MDHEN and CDR2 SYDVKM. This CDR3 comprises 12 residues. V was pared by 5 bases and J by 7 bases, with 8 bases between. Here the CDR3 reads CASSTPGEKLFF. The CDR3 nucleotides are TGTGCCAGCAGTACACCCGGTGAAAAACTGTTTTTT.

The CDR3 sequence: CASSLGLARQRPIGNTIYF. CDR3 nucleotides: TGCGCCAGCAGCCTGGGGCTAGCGCGCCAAAGACCCATTGGAAACACCATATATTTT. The V call is TRBV4-1, the J call TRBJ1-3; D is perhaps TRBD1 (5 bases). The CDR3 contains 19 residues. V was shortened by 4 bases and J by 3 bases, with 25 bases between the two germline ends. The germline V gene encodes CDR1 MGHRA and CDR2 YSYEKL.

This chain joins TRBV4-1 and TRBJ2-7; 8 bases align to TRBD1. V was clipped by 6 bases and J by 2 bases; unmatched bases: 9. The germline V gene encodes CDR1 MGHRA and CDR2 YSYEKL. This CDR3 is 15 amino acids long. The CDR3 reads CASRKIGTGTYEQYF. The CDR3, as DNA: TGCGCCAGCAGGAAAATCGGGACAGGTACCTACGAGCAGTACTTC.

The chain employs TRBV28 and TRBJ1-1; tentatively, D is TRBD1 (6 bases). V shed 5 bases and J shed 5 bases, with 24 bases lying between them. The germline V gene encodes CDR1 MDHEN and CDR2 SYDVKM. The CDR3 consists of 17 residues. CDR3 nucleotide sequence: TGTGCCAGCAGTAGCCCCTCGAGTTCGGGGGGGCGTACTGAAGCTTTCTTT. Residues: CASSSPSSSGGRTEAFF.

V is TRBV5-4 and J is TRBJ2-4, with no clear D. CDR1 and CDR2 from the germline V gene are SGHNT and YYREEE (reference sequence). Between the trimmed V and J ends, which lost 5 bases and 0 bases, there was a span of 15 bases. CDR3 length: 16 residues. CDR3 region: CASSESGDLAKNIQYF. The CDR3 coding sequence is TGTGCCAGCAGTGAGTCGGGCGATCTAGCCAAAAACATTCAGTACTTC.

The chain joins TRBV29-1 to TRBJ2-5; D gene unclear. V was clipped by 7 bases and J by 1 base, with 10 bases between them. From germline, CDR1 is SQVTM and CDR2 ANQGSEA. This CDR3 region has 12 residues. The chain's CDR3 is CSAKRPQETQYF. CDR3 nucleotides: TGCAGCGCCAAAAGGCCCCAAGAGACCCAGTACTTC.

The chain links TRBV5-1 to TRBJ2-3; D is unresolved. This CDR3 is built from 14 residues. CDR1 is SGHRS and CDR2 is YFSETQ in the germline V gene. Between the trimmed V and J ends, which lost 2 bases and 1 base, there was a span of 8 bases. The CDR3: CASSFGPGTDTQYF. In DNA form, the CDR3 reads TGCGCCAGCAGCTTCGGTCCTGGCACAGATACGCAGTATTTT.

The V gene is TRBV28, the J gene TRBJ1-2; the match to TRBD1 covers 8 bases. The J segment lost 11 bases and the V segment lost 6 bases, leaving 14 bases of the junction unmatched. The CDR3 runs to 14 residues. From germline, CDR1 is MDHEN and CDR2 SYDVKM. CDR3: CASSSGQASAGYTF. CDR3 nucleotides: TGTGCCAGCAGCTCGGGACAGGCAAGTGCTGGGTACACCTTC.

This chain connects TRBV5-8 to TRBJ2-7; D possibly corresponds to TRBD1 (6 bases). V was clipped by 4 bases and J by 0 bases, with 14 bases between them. CDR1 and CDR2 (germline): SGHTS, YDEGEE. The CDR3 spans 15 residues. CDR3 in DNA: TGTGCCAGCAGCCACTCCAACAGGGCCTCCTACGAGCAGTACTTC. It is translated as CASSHSNRASYEQYF. The whole variable domain, remainder taken from reference TRBV5-8 and TRBJ2-7, is EAGVTQSPTHLIKTRGQQATLRCSPISGHTSVYWYQQALGLGLQFLLWYDEGEERNRGNFPPRFSGRQFPNYSSELNVNALELEDSALYLCASSHSNRASYEQYFGPGTRLTVT.

The chain carries TRBV9 and TRBJ2-2, with a possible D match to TRBD1 (5 bases). The ends were cut back, 0 bases at V and 3 bases at J, with 9 bases in the middle. The germline V gene encodes CDR1 SGDLS and CDR2 YYNGEE. The CDR3 length is 15 residues. CDR3 sequence: CASSVEGADTGELFF. CDR3 nucleotide sequence: TGTGCCAGCAGCGTAGAAGGGGCCGACACCGGGGAGCTGTTTTTT.

As DNA, the CDR3 is TGTGCCAGCAGCTTAGCGGGGCTGGAGACCCAGTACTTC. Translation: CASSLAGLETQYF. The rearrangement uses TRBV7-9 and TRBJ2-5; TRBD1 is a possible D gene (5 bases). The V gene lost 0 bases and the J gene lost 5 bases, with 7 bases spanning the gap. This CDR3 region has 13 residues. The germline gives CDR1 SEHNR, CDR2 FQNEAQ (reference sequence).

This chain joins TRBV5-1 and TRBJ2-5; D might be TRBD2 (5 bases). Germline values: CDR1 SGHRS, CDR2 YFSETQ. The V end lost 2 bases, the J end lost 5 bases, and 16 bases lay between the germline ends. CDR3 size: 15 residues. CDR3 loop: CASSFAGPREETQYF. Written as DNA, the CDR3 is TGCGCCAGCAGCTTTGCGGGTCCTAGGGAGGAGACCCAGTACTTC.

V usage is TRBV30 and J usage is TRBJ1-4, with 8 bases aligning to TRBD1. The CDR3 runs to 14 residues. In germline, CDR1 is GTSNPN, CDR2 SVGIG (reference sequence). V was clipped by 3 bases and J by 3 bases; unmatched bases: 3. The CDR3 region has the DNA TGTGCCTGGAGGCCAGGGGGCTCTAATGAAAAACTGTTTTTT. Protein: CAWRPGGSNEKLFF.

V gene TRBV6-1 combines with J gene TRBJ2-3; 8 bases map to TRBD2. V gave up 6 bases and J gave up 1 base; unmatched junction bases: 6. Germline V gene lookup returns CDR1 MNHNS and CDR2 SASEGT. The CDR3 has 15 amino acids. The chain's CDR3 is CASSGGGLGTDTQYF. CDR3 coding DNA: TGTGCCAGCAGCGGGGGGGGTCTCGGCACAGATACGCAGTATTTT.

V is TRBV19 and J is TRBJ1-5; D might be TRBD1 (5 bases). V dropped 3 bases and J dropped 7 bases, with 16 bases sitting between them. The CDR3 runs 15 residues. From germline, CDR1 is LNHDA and CDR2 SQIVND (reference sequence). CDR3 nucleotide sequence: TGTGCCAGTAGTATCGGGGCCCGGAGGGAACAGCCCCAGCATTTT. Translating it yields CASSIGARREQPQHF.

This rearrangement joins TRBV4-3 to TRBJ2-3, with D uncertain. CDR3 size: 16 residues. Germline V gene sequence: CDR1 LGHNA, CDR2 YSLEER. Trimming left V 0 bases short and J 2 bases short, with 12 bases between. CDR3 protein: CASSQDHIRATDTQYF. CDR3 DNA sequence: TGCGCCAGCAGCCAAGACCACATTAGGGCCACAGATACGCAGTATTTT.

Turning to this clone: One end of the junction is discordant with germline, which a read error may explain. The V and J genes are TRBV10-3 and TRBJ1-3; no definite D call. Germline CDR1 and CDR2: ENHRY and SYGVKD. This CDR3 contains 8 residues. As DNA, the CDR3 is TGCTCTGGAAACACCATATATTTT. This sequence encodes CSGNTIYF.

This chain joins TRBV27 and TRBJ1-4; 10 nucleotides line up with TRBD1. The CDR3 has 16 residues. The junction had 9 bases not matched to a gene; V was cut back by 6 bases and J by 5 bases. The V gene's germline CDR1 is MNHEY and CDR2 SMNVEV (reference sequence). CDR3 residues: CASRPWLGQGNEKLFF. CDR3 bases: TGTGCCAGCAGACCTTGGTTGGGACAGGGGAATGAAAAACTGTTTTTT.